These 14 T cell receptor beta chains were all obtained from the same sample, sequenced in a study of shared clonotypes between healthy human individuals (dated by TCRdb to 2018 to 2020). Libraries came from the immunoSEQ multiplex PCR assay. The clones in this table, taken by TCRdb from immuneACCESS, are in-frame only. Not every clone is retained; where verified, under half of the shortfall comes from an unresolved V gene, and the cause of the rest is unknown. The sample data list 550,000 to 800,000 clones, and about nine tenths of these were observed just once. Roughly 36% of the sample is held by the ten biggest clonotypes. The sample taken for sequencing was memory CD8+ T cells from PBMCs. This specimen's cell subset or site label, interpreted: CD45RO+ cells pooled with CCR7-negative TemRA cells. Source of these receptors: a man aged 18 to 35 in good health. Some clones in this sample may be carry-over from other donors' samples.

About this clone itself: A read error may explain this, as a much larger clone is one base away. Other DNA sequences in this sample translate to the same CDR3. The chain combines TRBV5-6 with TRBJ2-7; no clear D gene. The CDR3 sequence is 14 residues long. Trimming stripped 0 bases from V and 0 bases from J, with 7 bases between. Per the germline V gene, CDR1 is SGHDT and CDR2 is YYEEEE. CDR3 region: CASSLGGSSYEQYF. DNA of the CDR3: TGTGCCAGCAGCTTGGGCGGCAGCTCCTACGAGCAGTACTTC.

Remarks on this clone: Compared with germline, one end of the junction differs, possibly owing to a read error. The rearrangement uses TRBV28 and TRBJ2-7; tentatively, D is TRBD1 (6 bases). The CDR3 has 12 amino acids. Germline CDR1 reads MDHEN; CDR2 reads SYDVKM. CDR3 bases: TGTGCCGGCAGTCCTCAGGGGCGCGAGCAGTACTTC. This translates into CAGSPQGREQYF.

This clone was seen a single time. In nucleotides, the CDR3 is TGCGCCAGCAGTGAGTCGACCCTGGACAGGGGGAACACTGAAGCTTTCTTT. It specifies CASSESTLDRGNTEAFF. V and J are TRBV10-2 and TRBJ1-1, with TRBD1 matching 9 bases. The CDR3 contains 17 residues. V was clipped by 0 bases and J by 1 base; unmatched bases: 6. The germline V gene has CDR1 WSHSY and CDR2 SAAADI.

This clone is a singleton in its sample. The gene calls are TRBV7-9 and TRBJ2-3, with D possibly matching TRBD2 (5 bases). V dropped 7 bases and J dropped 0 bases, with 17 bases sitting between them. CDR3 length equals 16 residues. Germline V gives CDR1 SEHNR, CDR2 FQNEAQ (reference sequence). The CDR3 bases are TGTGCCAGCAACATCTACGCCGAGCGGAGCACAGATACGCAGTATTTT. This gives the protein CASNIYAERSTDTQYF.

V usage is TRBV27 and J usage is TRBJ2-7; D could derive from TRBD1 or TRBD2 (5 bases each). From germline, CDR1 is MNHEY and CDR2 SMNVEV (reference sequence). Trimming removed 4 bases from V and 2 bases from J, with 15 bases in between. There are 15 residues in the CDR3. The CDR3 spells CASSSPGAGTYEQYF. In DNA form, the CDR3 reads TGTGCCAGCAGTTCCCCCGGGGCTGGCACCTACGAGCAGTACTTC.

The chain uses TRBV2 and TRBJ2-3; D unresolved. The CDR3 loop spans 13 amino acids. The germline V gene encodes CDR1 SNHLY and CDR2 FYNNEI. Trimming shortened V by 1 base and J by 3 bases, and 5 bases separated the two germline ends. In nucleotides, the CDR3 is TGTGCCAGCAGTGAAGGGGGAACAGATACGCAGTATTTT. Its translation is CASSEGGTDTQYF.

The chain combines TRBV28 with TRBJ2-7; D tentatively fits TRBD1 or TRBD2 (5 bases each). The V gene's germline CDR1 is MDHEN and CDR2 SYDVKM. V was clipped by 6 bases and J by 2 bases, with 14 bases between them. The CDR3 is 14 amino acids. The CDR3 coding sequence is TGTGCCAGCAGAGTGAGGGGCTCTACCTACGAGCAGTACTTC. This sequence encodes CASRVRGSTYEQYF.

J is TRBJ2-1 and V is TRBV27; D remains unclear. The germline V and J ends were trimmed by 7 bases and 1 base, with 8 bases remaining between them. Germline V gives CDR1 MNHEY, CDR2 SMNVEV (reference sequence). The CDR3 is 13 amino acids. The DNA for the CDR3 is TGTGCCAGCAAATTCCGTTCCTACAATGAGCAGTTCTTC. Amino acids: CASKFRSYNEQFF.

This sequence joins TRBV11-2 and TRBJ2-1; D possibly corresponds to TRBD1 (6 bases). Trimming shortened V by 4 bases and J by 8 bases, and 18 bases separated the two germline ends. Per germline, CDR1 SGHAT and CDR2 FQNNGV. The CDR3 has 15 amino acids. CDR3 DNA: TGTGCCAGCAGCTCCCGACAGGTCGACCGGGATGAGCAGTTCTTC. This gives the protein CASSSRQVDRDEQFF.

This chain joins TRBV27 and TRBJ2-2, with D tentatively TRBD1 (6 bases). This CDR3 comprises 16 residues. Trimming left V 2 bases short and J 1 base short, with 11 bases between. Germline values: CDR1 MNHEY, CDR2 SMNVEV (reference sequence). CDR3: CASSLAGVKNTGELFF. CDR3 bases: TGTGCCAGCAGTTTAGCAGGGGTCAAGAACACCGGGGAGCTGTTTTTT.

The rearrangement links TRBV5-4 to TRBJ2-7; 12 bases map to TRBD2. CDR1 and CDR2 (germline): SGHNT, YYREEE (reference sequence). This CDR3 comprises 14 residues. V dropped 4 bases and J dropped 4; count of bases not matched to a gene: 3. This chain's CDR3 is CASSPTSGSYEQYF. The CDR3 region has the DNA TGTGCCAGCAGCCCGACTAGCGGGAGTTACGAGCAGTACTTC. Full variable domain (remainder filled in from reference TRBV5-4 and TRBJ2-7): ETGVTQSPTHLIKTRGQQVTLRCSSQSGHNTVSWYQQALGQGPQFIFQYYREEENGRGNFPPRFSGLQFPNYSSELNVNALELDDSALYLCASSPTSGSYEQYFGPGTRLTVT.

Concerning this clone itself: One end of the junction varies from germline; a read error may be responsible. V and J are TRBV9 and TRBJ1-1; 7 positions match TRBD1. The CDR3 is made up of 15 amino acids. Germline CDR1 SGDLS, CDR2 YYNGEE. The DNA for the CDR3 is TGTGCCAGCGGCGTAGAAGGGGGCGTCCACACTGAAGCTTTCTTT. Residues: CASGVEGGVHTEAFF.

J is TRBJ1-1 and V is TRBV27; TRBD1 might be the D (5 bases). The V end lost 3 bases, the J end lost 3 bases, and 11 bases lay between the germline ends. Germline CDR1 and CDR2: MNHEY and SMNVEV (reference sequence). The CDR3 runs to 14 residues. The CDR3 protein is CASSLGQGYTEAFF. The CDR3, as DNA: TGTGCCAGCAGTTTGGGCCAGGGATACACTGAAGCTTTCTTT.

The rearrangement joins TRBV13 to TRBJ2-6; the D is unclear. Per the germline V gene, CDR1 is PRHDT and CDR2 is FYEKMQ (reference sequence). This CDR3 is 15 amino acids long. V lost 5 bases to trimming and J lost 0 bases, with 8 bases between them. The CDR3 DNA sequence: TGTGCCAGCAGCGCTAGGCTCTCTGGGGCCAACGTCCTGACTTTC. This encodes CASSARLSGANVLTF. The variable domain in full, with the rest retrieved from reference TRBV13 and TRBJ2-6, is AAGVIQSPRHLIKEKRETATLKCYPIPRHDTVYWYQQGPGQDPQFLISFYEKMQSDKGSIPDRFSAQQFSDYHSELNMSSLELGDSALYFCASSARLSGANVLTFGAGSRLTVL.